This entry lists 22 T cell receptor beta chains sequenced from one sample in a study of T-cell reconstitution after alpha-beta-depleted transplantation in children. The study, taken as a whole, reports: Two months or so post-transplant, alpha-beta T cells reportedly derived from several hundred expanded graft clones.

The authors prepared the TCRbeta library with unique molecular identifiers. Each CDR3 protein gets one entry after TCRdb re-called the PCR reads with MiXCR. The repertoire consists of roughly 30,000 distinct CDR3 sequences, with around 7% occurring once and the leading ten covering 27%. What these receptors recognize is not known. The sequencing here drew on peripheral blood, taken 60 days after TCRalphabeta/CD19-depleted stem cell transplant. The receptors were sampled from a child younger than two who had a stem cell transplant for acute myeloid leukemia, so the T cells may come from the graft donor.

This clonotype was observed at least ten times. This rearrangement joins TRBV29-1 to TRBJ2-7; D remains ambiguous. This CDR3 is 11 amino acids long. Germline V gene data show CDR1 as SQVTM and CDR2 as ANQGSEA. Trimming pared 7 bases from V and 2 bases from J, leaving 9 bases between. CDR3 region: CSAGLPYEQYF. CDR3 coding DNA: TGCAGCGCCGGCCTTCCCTACGAGCAGTACTTC.

This clonotype was seen at least ten times. The chain couples TRBV4-2 to TRBJ2-7; D gene ambiguous. Trimming shortened V by 0 bases and J by 3 bases, and 12 bases separated the two germline ends. The length of the CDR3 is 15 residues. Germline V gives CDR1 LGHNA, CDR2 YNFKEQ. CDR3 protein: CASSQEATPYYEQYF. CDR3 DNA: TGTGCCAGCAGCCAAGAGGCAACTCCCTACTACGAGCAGTACTTC.

The table lists this clonotype with many counts. This chain links TRBV14 with TRBJ2-3; D might be TRBD1 (6 bases). The CDR3 runs to 15 residues. V was cut by 1 base and J by 3 bases, with 11 bases left in between. Germline CDR1 SGHDN, CDR2 FVKESK. The CDR3 DNA follows: TGTGCCAGCAGCCAAGTCAGGGGAGTAACAGATACGCAGTATTTT. Protein product: CASSQVRGVTDTQYF.

This clonotype was detected many times. The chain employs TRBV7-2 and TRBJ1-4, with D possibly being TRBD1 (6 bases). V lost 2 bases and J lost 6, with 10 bases in between. The CDR3 is made up of 14 amino acids. The germline V gene has CDR1 SGHTA and CDR2 FQGNSA. CDR3: CASSLWGRHEKLFF. CDR3 in DNA: TGTGCCAGCAGCTTATGGGGGCGCCATGAAAAACTGTTTTTT.

This clonotype was picked up many times. This sequence joins TRBV9 and TRBJ1-2; the D is unclear. V lost 5 bases, J lost 0 bases, and 11 bases lay in between. The length of the CDR3 is 14 residues. The germline gives CDR1 SGDLS, CDR2 YYNGEE. The CDR3 DNA reads TGTGCCAGCAGTAATAATCGGGCTAACTATGGCTACACCTTC. Translating it yields CASSNNRANYGYTF.

This clonotype was seen at least ten times. The V and J genes are TRBV3-1 and TRBJ2-5; 10 nucleotides match TRBD2. Trimming removed 3 bases from V and 2 bases from J; junction bases left unmatched: 6. Germline V gives CDR1 LGHDT, CDR2 YNNKEL (reference sequence). The CDR3 runs to 16 residues. The CDR3 DNA is TGTGCCAGCAGCCAGGGACTAGCGCTCTTTCAAGAGACCCAGTACTTC. As protein: CASSQGLALFQETQYF.

In this sample, this clonotype turned up many times. The CDR3 DNA reads as TGTGCCAGCAGGAAAACAGGCATCTCTGGAAACACCATATATTTT. Translated, it gives CASRKTGISGNTIYF. V gene TRBV21-1 combines with J gene TRBJ1-3; the D call TRBD1 from the table was never checked on the DNA. TRBV21-1 has pseudogene status. The CDR3 covers 15 residues.

The table lists this clonotype with many counts. This chain connects TRBV5-4 to TRBJ2-1, with 8 bases aligning to TRBD2. Germline V gene sequence: CDR1 SGHNT, CDR2 YYREEE (reference sequence). With 4 bases clipped from V and 7 bases from J, the junction kept 13 bases outside the gene matches. The CDR3 contains 16 residues. The CDR3 reads CASSVNREGRRNEQFF. In DNA, the CDR3 is TGTGCCAGCAGCGTGAACCGGGAGGGCCGTAGGAATGAGCAGTTCTTC.

This chain uses TRBV5-1 with TRBJ2-7; 8 bases line up with TRBD1. J gave up 4 bases and V 4 bases, and 10 bases lay outside the gene matches. Per germline, CDR1 SGHRS and CDR2 YFSETQ. The CDR3 sequence is 15 residues long. In DNA form, the CDR3 reads TGCGCCAGCAGCGAGGGGACAGGCCGAGAGTACGAGCAGTACTTC. Protein: CASSEGTGREYEQYF.

This clonotype was detected many times. The chain joins TRBV9 to TRBJ1-2; a possible D gene is TRBD1 (5 bases). In germline, CDR1 is SGDLS, CDR2 YYNGEE. V lost 0 bases and J 5 bases, leaving 11 bases between the germline ends. There are 14 residues in the CDR3. The CDR3 DNA reads TGTGCCAGCAGCGTAGAGAGTAAGGGGTATGGCTACACCTTC. This sequence encodes CASSVESKGYGYTF.

This clonotype was seen ten or more times. The rearrangement links TRBV9 to TRBJ2-1; 7 nucleotides match TRBD1. Germline values: CDR1 SGDLS, CDR2 YYNGEE. V shed 4 bases and J 2 bases; nucleotides not matched to a gene: 9. The CDR3 consists of 16 residues. The CDR3 protein is CASSPIPQGAYNEQFF. The CDR3 nucleotides read TGTGCCAGCAGCCCAATCCCCCAGGGGGCCTACAATGAGCAGTTCTTC.

This clonotype was detected ten times or more. V and J are TRBV24-1 and TRBJ2-6; no clear D gene. The CDR3 is made up of 10 amino acids. In germline, CDR1 is KGHDR, CDR2 SFDVKD. V dropped 12 bases and J dropped 5 bases, with 4 bases sitting between them. This CDR3 is CAGRANVLTF. The CDR3 nucleotides read TGTGCCGGAAGGGCCAACGTCCTGACTTTC.

This clonotype was observed at least ten times. The chain recombines TRBV28 with TRBJ2-7, with D maybe TRBD2 (6 bases). The germline V gene has CDR1 MDHEN and CDR2 SYDVKM. V lost 5 bases and J lost 0, with 14 bases in between. CDR3 length equals 15 residues. The CDR3 protein is CASSRLGVFSYEQYF. In DNA form, the CDR3 reads TGTGCCAGCAGTCGACTAGGGGTCTTCTCCTACGAGCAGTACTTC.

This clonotype was recorded at least ten times. V gene TRBV30 combines with J gene TRBJ2-7; 7 bases map to TRBD1. The CDR3 is 14 amino acids. Germline V CDR1 and CDR2: GTSNPN, SVGIG (reference sequence). The trim removed 1 base at V and 7 bases at J, leaving 10 bases unmatched. The CDR3 sequence: CAWSGDRASGEQYF. The CDR3 DNA sequence: TGTGCCTGGAGTGGCGACAGGGCCTCGGGGGAGCAGTACTTC. Full variable domain (missing parts from reference TRBV30 and TRBJ2-7): SQTIHQWPATLVQPVGSPLSLECTVEGTSNPNLYWYRQAAGRGLQLLFYSVGIGQISSEVPQNLSASRPQDRQFILSSKKLLLSDSGFYLCAWSGDRASGEQYFGPGTRLTVT.

This clonotype was observed many times. J is TRBJ1-6 and V is TRBV6-5, with TRBD1 matching 7 bases. The CDR3 is 14 amino acids. The junction had 3 bases not matched to a gene; V was cut back by 4 bases and J by 6 bases. The germline CDR1 and CDR2 sequences are MNHEY and SVGAGI. The CDR3 coding sequence is TGTGCCAGCAGTTCCACAGGGGTTAATTCACCCCTCCACTTT. This codes for CASSSTGVNSPLHF.

The sample holds many counts of this clonotype. The chain carries TRBV7-9 and TRBJ1-1, with D unclear. V lost 2 bases to trimming and J lost 2 bases, with 6 bases between them. Germline V CDR1 and CDR2: SEHNR, FQNEAQ (reference sequence). The CDR3 sequence is 13 residues long. DNA for the CDR3: TGTGCCAGCAGCTTAAAAAGTAACACTGAAGCTTTCTTT. It specifies CASSLKSNTEAFF.

In this sample, this clonotype turned up many times. The chain is built from TRBV7-9 and TRBJ1-3; D not certain. Germline CDR1 SEHNR, CDR2 FQNEAQ (reference sequence). There are 13 residues in the CDR3. The ends were cut back, 4 bases at V and 0 bases at J, with 4 bases in the middle. CDR3 sequence reads: CASSSISGNTIYF. CDR3 sequence (DNA): TGTGCCAGCAGCTCCATCTCTGGAAACACCATATATTTT.

In its sample, this clonotype was seen many times. The gene calls are TRBV5-1 and TRBJ2-2; the match to TRBD1 covers 9 bases. This CDR3 has 14 amino acids. Trimming at V came to 4 bases and at J to 4 bases, leaving 2 bases not matched to a gene. CDR1 SGHRS and CDR2 YFSETQ come from the germline V gene. This chain's CDR3 is CASSKTGGTGELFF. DNA of the CDR3: TGCGCCAGCAGCAAGACAGGGGGCACCGGGGAGCTGTTTTTT.

This clonotype showed up many times. The chain carries TRBV7-8 and TRBJ2-7, with D uncertain. The ends were cut back, 3 bases at V and 4 bases at J, with 4 bases in the middle. CDR1 is SGHVS, CDR2 FQNEAQ, per germline. This CDR3 is built from 11 residues. CDR3 loop: CASSFRYEQYF. Written as DNA, the CDR3 is TGTGCCAGCAGCTTCCGGTACGAGCAGTACTTC.

This clonotype turned up a few times. This chain connects TRBV7-9 to TRBJ2-7, with D maybe TRBD2 (6 bases). The CDR3 loop spans 15 amino acids. V lost 5 bases and J 3 bases, leaving 17 bases between the germline ends. Germline-derived CDR1 and CDR2 are SEHNR and FQNEAQ (reference sequence). The CDR3 DNA follows: TGTGCCAGCAGCCCCAGGGCGGGGCGCTTCTACGAGCAGTACTTC. It translates to CASSPRAGRFYEQYF. Filled out from reference TRBV7-9 and TRBJ2-7, the complete variable domain reads DTGVSQNPRHKITKRGQNVTFRCDPISEHNRLYWYRQTLGQGPEFLTYFQNEAQLEKSRLLSDRFSAERPKGSFSTLEIQRTEQGDSAMYLCASSPRAGRFYEQYFGPGTRLTVT.

The chain links TRBV28 to TRBJ2-7; no clear D gene. Germline V gene sequence: CDR1 MDHEN, CDR2 SYDVKM. This CDR3 region has 14 residues. The V and J ends lost 9 bases and 6 bases respectively, with 21 bases between them. CDR3 loop: CARGPGLLCCEQYF. The DNA of the CDR3 is TGTGCCAGGGGCCCCGGGCTCCTCTGCTGCGAGCAGTACTTC.

This clonotype was seen repeatedly, ten times or more. The chain couples TRBV28 to TRBJ2-7; possibly TRBD1 for D (5 bases). The CDR3 runs to 11 residues. The V gene lost 6 bases and the J gene lost 6 bases, with 9 bases spanning the gap. The V gene's germline CDR1 is MDHEN and CDR2 SYDVKM. Written as DNA, the CDR3 is TGTGCCAGCAGCCCCCAGGGCGAGCAGTACTTC. Translation gives CASSPQGEQYF.